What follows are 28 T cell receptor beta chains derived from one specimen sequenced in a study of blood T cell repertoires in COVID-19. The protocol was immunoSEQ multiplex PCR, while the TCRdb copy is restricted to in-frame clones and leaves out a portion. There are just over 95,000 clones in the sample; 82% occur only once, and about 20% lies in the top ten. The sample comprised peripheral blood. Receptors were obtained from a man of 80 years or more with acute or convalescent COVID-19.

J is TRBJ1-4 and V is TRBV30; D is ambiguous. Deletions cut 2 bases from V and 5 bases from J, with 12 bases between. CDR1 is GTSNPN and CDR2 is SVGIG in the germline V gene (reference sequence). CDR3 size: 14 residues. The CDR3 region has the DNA TGTGCCTGGAGTTTGAAGGGAGAGAATGAAAAACTGTTTTTT. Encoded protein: CAWSLKGENEKLFF.

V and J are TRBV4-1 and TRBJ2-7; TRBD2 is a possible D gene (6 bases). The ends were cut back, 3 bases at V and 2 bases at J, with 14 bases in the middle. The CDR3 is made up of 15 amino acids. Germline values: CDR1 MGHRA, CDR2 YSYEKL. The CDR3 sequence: CASSHRRDSPYEQYF. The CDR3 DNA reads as TGCGCCAGCAGCCACCGCCGGGACTCTCCCTACGAGCAGTACTTC.

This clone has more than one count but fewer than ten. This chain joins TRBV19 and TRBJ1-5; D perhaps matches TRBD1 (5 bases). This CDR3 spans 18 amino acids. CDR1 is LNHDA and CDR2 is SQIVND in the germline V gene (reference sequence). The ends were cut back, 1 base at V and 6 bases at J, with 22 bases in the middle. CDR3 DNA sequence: TGTGCCAGTAGTATAGGAGGCGGGCGGGGCCCCTTGGGTCAGCCCCAGCATTTT. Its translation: CASSIGGGRGPLGQPQHF. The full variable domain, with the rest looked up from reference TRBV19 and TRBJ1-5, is DGGITQSPKYLFRKEGQNVTLSCEQNLNHDAMYWYRQDPGQGLRLIYYSQIVNDFQKGDIAEGYSVSREKKESFPLTVTSAQKNPTAFYLCASSIGGGRGPLGQPQHFGDGTRLSIL.

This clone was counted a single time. The CDR3 spells CASSLNRANEQFF. The CDR3, as DNA: TGTGCCAGCAGCCTCAACAGGGCTAATGAGCAGTTCTTC. The chain employs TRBV7-2 and TRBJ2-1, with D perhaps matching TRBD1 (6 bases). CDR1 and CDR2 (germline): SGHTA, FQGNSA. Deletions cut 5 bases from V and 7 bases from J, with 12 bases between. The CDR3 sequence is 13 residues long.

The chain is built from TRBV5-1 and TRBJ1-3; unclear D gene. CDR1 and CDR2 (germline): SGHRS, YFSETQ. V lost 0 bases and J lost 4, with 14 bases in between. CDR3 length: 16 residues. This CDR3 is CASSLARGGIGNTIYF. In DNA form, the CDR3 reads TGCGCCAGCAGCTTGGCCCGAGGAGGGATAGGAAACACCATATATTTT.

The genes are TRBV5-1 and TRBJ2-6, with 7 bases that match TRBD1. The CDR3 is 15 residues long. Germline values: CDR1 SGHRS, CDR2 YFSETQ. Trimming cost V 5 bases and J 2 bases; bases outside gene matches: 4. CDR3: CASSFGTAGANVLTF. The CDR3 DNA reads TGCGCCAGCAGTTTTGGGACAGCTGGGGCCAACGTCCTGACTTTC. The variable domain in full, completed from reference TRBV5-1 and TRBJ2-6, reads KAGVTQTPRYLIKTRGQQVTLSCSPISGHRSVSWYQQTPGQGLQFLFEYFSETQRNKGNFPGRFSGRQFSNSRSEMNVSTLELGDSALYLCASSFGTAGANVLTFGAGSRLTVL.

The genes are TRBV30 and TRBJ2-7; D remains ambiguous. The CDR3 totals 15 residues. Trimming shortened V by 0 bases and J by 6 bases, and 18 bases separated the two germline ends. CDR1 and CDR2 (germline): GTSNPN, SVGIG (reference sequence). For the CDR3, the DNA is TGTGCCTGGAGTGTAGGAGACCGGGTAGATGGCGAGCAGTACTTC. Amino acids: CAWSVGDRVDGEQYF.

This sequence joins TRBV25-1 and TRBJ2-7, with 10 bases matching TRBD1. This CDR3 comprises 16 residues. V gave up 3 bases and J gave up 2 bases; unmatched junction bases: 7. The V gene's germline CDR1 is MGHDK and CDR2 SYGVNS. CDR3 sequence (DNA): TGTGCCAGCAGTGATATCGGACAGGGGGTTCCCTACGAGCAGTACTTC. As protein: CASSDIGQGVPYEQYF.

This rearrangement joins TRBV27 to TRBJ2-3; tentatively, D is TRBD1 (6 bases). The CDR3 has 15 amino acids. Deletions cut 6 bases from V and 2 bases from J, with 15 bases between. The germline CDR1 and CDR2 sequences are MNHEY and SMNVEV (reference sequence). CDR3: CASSPDRSFTDTQYF. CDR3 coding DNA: TGTGCCAGCAGCCCTGACAGGTCGTTCACAGATACGCAGTATTTT.

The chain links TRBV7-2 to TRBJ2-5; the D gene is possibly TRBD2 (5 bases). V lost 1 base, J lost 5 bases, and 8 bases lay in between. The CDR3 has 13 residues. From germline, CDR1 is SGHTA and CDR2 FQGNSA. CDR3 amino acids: CASSLEGGETQYF. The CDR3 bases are TGTGCCAGCAGCTTAGAAGGCGGGGAGACCCAGTACTTC.

CDR3 in amino acids: CATGTSGRSETQYF. The CDR3 DNA follows: TGTGCCACCGGGACTAGCGGGAGAAGTGAGACCCAGTACTTC. The V and J genes are TRBV24-1 and TRBJ2-5; 14 bases align to TRBD2. Per the germline V gene, CDR1 is KGHDR and CDR2 is SFDVKD. V was pared by 9 bases and J by 5 bases, with 4 bases of the junction left unmatched. The length of the CDR3 is 14 residues.

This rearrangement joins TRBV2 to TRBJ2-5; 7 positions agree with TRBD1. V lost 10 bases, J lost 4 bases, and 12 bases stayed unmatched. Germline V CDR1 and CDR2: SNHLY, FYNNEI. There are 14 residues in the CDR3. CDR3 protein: CAKSAGTEGETQYF. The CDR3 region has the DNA TGTGCCAAATCAGCCGGGACAGAGGGAGAGACCCAGTACTTC.

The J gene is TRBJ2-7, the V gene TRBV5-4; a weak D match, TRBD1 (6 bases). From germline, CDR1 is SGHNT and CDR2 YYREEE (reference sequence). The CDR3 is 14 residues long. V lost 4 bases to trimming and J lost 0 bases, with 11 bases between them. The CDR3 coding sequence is TGTGCCAGCAGCATAGACAGGAGCTCCTACGAGCAGTACTTC. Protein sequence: CASSIDRSSYEQYF.

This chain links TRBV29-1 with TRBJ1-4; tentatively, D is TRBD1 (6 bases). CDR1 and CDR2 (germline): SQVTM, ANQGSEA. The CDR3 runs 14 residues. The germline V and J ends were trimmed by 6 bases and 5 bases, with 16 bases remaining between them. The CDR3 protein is CSVRRGGLNEKLFF. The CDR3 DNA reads TGCAGCGTCCGAAGGGGGGGTTTGAATGAAAAACTGTTTTTT. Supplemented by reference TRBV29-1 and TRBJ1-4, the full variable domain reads SAVISQKPSRDICQRGTSLTIQCQVDSQVTMMFWYRQQPGQSLTLIATANQGSEATYESGFVIDKFPISRPNLTFSTLTVSNMSPEDSSIYLCSVRRGGLNEKLFFGSGTQLSVL.

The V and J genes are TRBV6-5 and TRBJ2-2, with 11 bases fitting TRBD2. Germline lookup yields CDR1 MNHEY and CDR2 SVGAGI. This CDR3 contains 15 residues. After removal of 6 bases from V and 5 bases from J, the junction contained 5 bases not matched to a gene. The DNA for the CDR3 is TGTGCCAGCAGACCTGGACTAGCGGGTACCGGGGAGCTGTTTTTT. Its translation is CASRPGLAGTGELFF.

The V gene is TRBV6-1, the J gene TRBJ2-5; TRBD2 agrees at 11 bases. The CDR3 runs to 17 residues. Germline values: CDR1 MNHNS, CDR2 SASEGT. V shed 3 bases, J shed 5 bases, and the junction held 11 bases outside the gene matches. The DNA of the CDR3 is TGTGCCAGCAGTGAGCCGTTAACTAGCGGGGGAGTGGAGACCCAGTACTTC. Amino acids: CASSEPLTSGGVETQYF.

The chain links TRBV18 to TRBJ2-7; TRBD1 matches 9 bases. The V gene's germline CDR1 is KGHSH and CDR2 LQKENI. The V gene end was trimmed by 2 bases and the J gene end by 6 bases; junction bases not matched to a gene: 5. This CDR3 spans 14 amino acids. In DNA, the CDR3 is TGTGCCAGCTCACCAAACAGGGGGCAGTTCGAGCAGTACTTC. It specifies CASSPNRGQFEQYF. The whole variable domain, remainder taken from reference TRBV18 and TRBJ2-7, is NAGVMQNPRHLVRRRGQEARLRCSPMKGHSHVYWYRQLPEEGLKFMVYLQKENIIDESGMPKERFSAEFPKEGPSILRIQQVVRGDSAAYFCASSPNRGQFEQYFGPGTRLTVT.

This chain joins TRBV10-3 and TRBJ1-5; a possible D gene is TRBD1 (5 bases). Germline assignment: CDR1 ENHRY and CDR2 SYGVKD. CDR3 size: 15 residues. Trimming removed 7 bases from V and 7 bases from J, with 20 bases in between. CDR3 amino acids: CAIKDSGPRGQPQHF. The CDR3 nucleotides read TGTGCCATCAAGGATAGCGGGCCGAGGGGACAGCCCCAGCATTTT.

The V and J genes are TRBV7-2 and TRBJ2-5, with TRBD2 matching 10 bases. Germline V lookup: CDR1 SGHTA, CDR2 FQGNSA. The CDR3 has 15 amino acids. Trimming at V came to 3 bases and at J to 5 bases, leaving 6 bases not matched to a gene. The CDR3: CASSFPSGSWETQYF. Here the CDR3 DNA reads TGTGCCAGCAGCTTTCCTAGCGGGAGTTGGGAGACCCAGTACTTC. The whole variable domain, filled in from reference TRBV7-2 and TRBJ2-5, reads GAGVSQSPSNKVTEKGKDVELRCDPISGHTALYWYRQSLGQGLEFLIYFQGNSAPDKSGLPSDRFSAERTGGSVSTLTIQRTQQEDSAVYLCASSFPSGSWETQYFGPGTRLLVL.

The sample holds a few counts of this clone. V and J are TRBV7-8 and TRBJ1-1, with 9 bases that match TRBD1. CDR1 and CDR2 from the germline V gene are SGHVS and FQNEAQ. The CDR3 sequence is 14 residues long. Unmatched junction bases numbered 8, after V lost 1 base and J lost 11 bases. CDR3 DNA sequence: TGTGCCAGCAGCTTAGAATCGGGACAGGGTCGTGCTTTCTTT. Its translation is CASSLESGQGRAFF.

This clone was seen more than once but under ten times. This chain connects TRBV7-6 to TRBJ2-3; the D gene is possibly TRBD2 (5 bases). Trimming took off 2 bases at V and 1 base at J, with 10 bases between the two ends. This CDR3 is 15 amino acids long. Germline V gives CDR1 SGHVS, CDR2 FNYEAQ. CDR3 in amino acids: CASSLSDGGTDTQYF. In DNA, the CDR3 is TGTGCCAGCAGCTTATCGGACGGGGGCACAGATACGCAGTATTTT.

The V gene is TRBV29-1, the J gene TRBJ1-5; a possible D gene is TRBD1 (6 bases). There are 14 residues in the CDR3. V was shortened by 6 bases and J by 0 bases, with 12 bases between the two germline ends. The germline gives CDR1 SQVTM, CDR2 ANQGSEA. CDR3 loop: CSVGTSNSNQPQHF. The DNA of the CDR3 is TGCAGCGTAGGGACATCGAATAGCAATCAGCCCCAGCATTTT. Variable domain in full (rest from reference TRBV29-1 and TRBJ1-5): SAVISQKPSRDICQRGTSLTIQCQVDSQVTMMFWYRQQPGQSLTLIATANQGSEATYESGFVIDKFPISRPNLTFSTLTVSNMSPEDSSIYLCSVGTSNSNQPQHFGDGTRLSIL.

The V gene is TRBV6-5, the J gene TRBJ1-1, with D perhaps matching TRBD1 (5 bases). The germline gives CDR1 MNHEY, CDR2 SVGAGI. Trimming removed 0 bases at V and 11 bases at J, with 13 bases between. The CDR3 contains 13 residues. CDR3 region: CASSYSSRVSAFF. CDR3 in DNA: TGTGCCAGCAGTTACTCTTCCAGGGTATCTGCTTTCTTT.

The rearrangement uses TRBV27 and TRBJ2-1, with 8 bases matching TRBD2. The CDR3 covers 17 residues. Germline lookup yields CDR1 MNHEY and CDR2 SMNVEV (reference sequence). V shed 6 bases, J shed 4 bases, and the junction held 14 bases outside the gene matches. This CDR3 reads CASRLQSAGGPYNEQFF. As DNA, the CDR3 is TGTGCCAGCAGGCTCCAATCGGCGGGAGGCCCGTACAATGAGCAGTTCTTC.

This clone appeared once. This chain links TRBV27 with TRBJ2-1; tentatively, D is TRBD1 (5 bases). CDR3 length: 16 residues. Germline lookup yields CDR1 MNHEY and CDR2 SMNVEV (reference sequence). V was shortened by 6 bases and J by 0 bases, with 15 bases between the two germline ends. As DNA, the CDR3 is TGTGCCAGCAGCACTCCAAGGGGCAGCTCCTACAATGAGCAGTTCTTC. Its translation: CASSTPRGSSYNEQFF.

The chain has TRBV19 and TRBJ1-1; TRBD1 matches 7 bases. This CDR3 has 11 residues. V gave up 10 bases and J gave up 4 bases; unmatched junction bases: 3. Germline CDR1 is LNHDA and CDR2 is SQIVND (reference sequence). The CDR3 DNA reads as TGTGCCACTTCAGGGGGCACTGAAGCTTTCTTT. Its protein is CATSGGTEAFF.

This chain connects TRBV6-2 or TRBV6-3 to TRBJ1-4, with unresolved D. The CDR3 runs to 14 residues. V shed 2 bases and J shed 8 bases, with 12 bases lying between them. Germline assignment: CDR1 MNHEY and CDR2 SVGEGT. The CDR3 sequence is CASSYAEPHEKLFF. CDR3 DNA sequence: TGTGCCAGCAGTTACGCGGAGCCCCACGAAAAACTGTTTTTT.

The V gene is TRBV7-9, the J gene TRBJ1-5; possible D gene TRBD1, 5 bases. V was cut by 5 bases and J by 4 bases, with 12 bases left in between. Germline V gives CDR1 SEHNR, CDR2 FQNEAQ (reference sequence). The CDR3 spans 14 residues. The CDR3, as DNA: TGTGCCAGCAGCCCCCCTGACAGAAATCAGCCCCAGCATTTT. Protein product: CASSPPDRNQPQHF.